This TCR beta chain comes out of a study of low-dose radiotherapy and immunotherapy resistance in tumors (dated by TCRdb to about 2022). In terms of the full investigation: In Cohort 1, 0.5 Gy per fraction was delivered every 2 weeks, and a total PTV dose of 6.5 Gy was prescribed. Nivolumab was administered intravenously as a 240 mg flat dose every two weeks, and ipilimumab was administered intravenously at 1 mg/kg every six weeks. Trial participants were not randomized into treatment groups. The translational analysis covered eight patients: three from the first dose cohort and the first five from the second dose cohort. Cyclophosphamide 200 mg/m2 was administered intravenously every two weeks, one day before each radiation and immunotherapy administration. Aspirin 300 mg was taken orally once daily by patients for four cycles, starting on cycle 1 day 1. In Cohort 2, 1 Gy per fraction was delivered every two weeks, for a total of 13 Gy over 26 weeks.

Including the terminal cysteine and phenylalanine, the CDR3 comprises 15 residues. The entry retains the CDR3 DNA only, 45 bases that are in frame from base 1. CDR1 is given as SEHNR and CDR2 as FQNEAQ, both from the germline V gene (reference sequence). V is shortened by 2 bases, J by 9 bases, and the region joining them spans 17 bases. This clonotype was observed many times. Its antigen remains unidentified. No base-level quality is on record; no much larger clone is a single base apart. According to the study, the label for this sample's time point signals: after trial treatment. The treatment or condition label, as the study defines it: LDRT plus nivolumab, ipilimumab, low-dose cyclophosphamide and aspirin (RACIN trial). The donors came from RACIN, which was a single-arm phase I dose-escalation trial that paired nivolumab and ipilimumab with aspirin, low-dose cyclophosphamide and low-dose radiotherapy. To be eligible, a patient needed to have an advanced solid tumor that was TIL-negative.

Sequenced using an Illumina HiSeq 2500. To make first-strand cDNA, Superscript III was used along with a set of TRAV- and TRBV-specific primers so that both the TCRalpha and TCRbeta chains were covered. A roughly 20-cycle PCR with Phusion amplified the TCRs, pairing a constant-region primer with the adapter that was attached to the V primers. The isolated mRNA was amplified using the MessageAmp II aRNA Amplification Kit, with in vitro transcription performed for about 15 hours at 37 degrees C. The Dynabeads mRNA DIRECT Purification Kit was used to isolate mRNA for TCR sequencing. Indexed Illumina adapters were added in a second Phusion PCR of 25 to 30 cycles, and the PCR products were purified with AMPure XP beads. Per the authors' processing: Custom Perl scripts pooled TCR sequences encoding the same protein, removed out-of-frame sequences and computed each clonotype's abundance. Any TCR sequence backed by just one read was left out of the analysis. Shannon entropy, Gini index, clonality, richness, and the frequency of TCRs shared between repertoires were included as repertoire metrics. The raw public reads went through TCRdb reprocessing: fastp at Q25, MiXCR clone calling, in-frame beta chains kept. Entries are consolidated by CDR3 protein sequence, retaining the most common genes and DNA. These V and J calls are TCRdb output, not the study's own analysis. The sample data list under 110,000 distinct CDR3 sequences, and less than 25% of these were observed just once. The biggest ten clones account for about 4% of the sample.

The chain uses TRBV7-9 and TRBJ2-4, and perhaps TRBD1 as D gene, on 5 matching bases. The receptor was derived from a male donor with prostate cancer. Sequencing used PBMCs, obtained after low-dose radiotherapy plus immunotherapy. The CDR3 reads CASSLYRGMESIQYF. The sequenced DNA: TGTGCCAGCAGCTTATATAGGGGAATGGAGAGCATTCAGTACTTC.